This TCR beta chain was sequenced during a study of CD8 T cells in ankylosing spondylitis. General study results and limits: Among TCR beta sequences, a motif of under 10 highly homologous variants appeared characteristic of ankylosing spondylitis blood. The clones that were linked to disease were reported to be significantly enriched in matched synovial fluid samples from ankylosing spondylitis patients.

As for this clonotype: Its specificity is unknown.

One entry per CDR3 protein, called by TCRdb with MiXCR from the 5' RACE reads. Of 200,000 or so distinct CDR3 sequences in the sample, about 20% are singletons; the top ten hold around 4.1%. Input material: blood, either unsorted or a sorted T cell fraction (not recorded which). The receptor was isolated from a male donor aged 10-30 years with ankylosing spondylitis or in good health (not recorded which).

CDR3 in amino acids: CASSQTGIMNTEAFF. The DNA for the CDR3 is TGCGCCAGCAGCCAGACAGGGATAATGAACACTGAAGCTTTCTTT. This chain connects TRBV5-1 to TRBJ1-1, with 7 bases lining up with TRBD1. Trimming removed 4 bases from V and 0 bases from J; junction bases left unmatched: 6. CDR3 size: 15 residues. The V gene's germline CDR1 is SGHRS and CDR2 YFSETQ.